This T cell receptor beta chain stems from a study of OX40 agonist ivuxolimab in advanced cancers. Background on the study: Having had anti-PD-1, anti-PD-L1 or anti-CTLA-4 therapy before was allowed, and roughly 40% had some. Partial responses were achieved by three patients: one hepatocellular carcinoma, two cutaneous melanoma. Whole-study findings and limits: The mean number of expanded clones was higher in CD8+ T cells than in CD4+.

Points on this clone: The antigen is not known.

From germline, CDR1 is MDHEN and CDR2 SYDVKM. With 7 bases removed from V and 0 bases from J, the gap between germline ends came to 14 bases. This CDR3 comprises 15 residues. Clones were read by immunoSEQ multiplex PCR, and TCRdb kept only the in-frame ones, dropping some. The top ten clones hold 27% of a sample with around 58,000 clones, 65% to 85% of them seen once. The chain is built from TRBV28 and TRBJ2-3; possibly TRBD2 for D (5 bases). The clonotype was recovered from an adult with an advanced solid tumor such as melanoma, head and neck, liver or kidney cancer. Sequencing was performed on CD4+ or CD8+ T cells sorted from blood, taken in a trial of the OX40 agonist ivuxolimab. The CDR3 DNA sequence: TGTGCCAGCACCCACGGCGGGCGTAGCACAGATACGCAGTATTTT. Translating it yields CASTHGGRSTDTQYF. The variable domain in full, completed from reference TRBV28 and TRBJ2-3, reads DVKVTQSSRYLVKRTGEKVFLECVQDMDHENMFWYRQDPGLGLRLIYFSYDVKMKEKGDIPEGYSVSREKKERFSLILESASTNQTSMYLCASTHGGRSTDTQYFGPGTRLTVL.